The rows below give T cell receptor beta chains drawn from one sample of a study of T cells after yellow fever vaccination. MiXCR, run by TCRdb on the 5' RACE reads, gives a single entry per CDR3 protein. In the table there are 200,000 to 300,000 distinct CDR3 sequences, roughly 13% of which are singletons. Sequenced material: CD4+ T cells sorted from PBMCs, taken 45 days after the yellow fever booster vaccination. The source of these receptors is a man aged 25 to 40 who received the YFV17D yellow fever vaccine. CDR3s leave out the opening cysteine and the closing phenylalanine or tryptophan. Not all rows give a size; the values are once, few, many and, for expanded clones, a class.

clone_size	v_call	cdr3_aa
-	TRBV6-1	ASTGQGADTEAF
-	TRBV7-9	ASSSRREGSYELY
few	TRBV10-3	AISDRTGGGQPQH
-	TRBV30	AWKLTGSTDTQY
-	TRBV7-2	ASSEGTSGTDTQY
-	TRBV7-8	ASSLVGRTGTDTQY
-	TRBV3-1	ASSQGDKTEQY
few	TRBV30	AWSVLAGLQETQY
-	TRBV4-3	ASSQTPSSYNEQF
-	TRBV7-9	TSSRYGGGPDTQY
few	TRBV6-2/TRBV6-3	ASSRPGTGTGKKTYEQY
few	TRBV5-1	ASSLDGQAYNEQF
many	TRBV29-1	SVGQGLNYGYT
-	TRBV7-9	ASSTLAGAETQY
-	TRBV11-2	ACGRDTGELF
-	TRBV18	ASSPFKGANTGELF
many	TRBV20-1	SATDLFSYNEQF
many	TRBV12-3/TRBV12-4	ASSRGNQETQY
many	TRBV20-1	SASRDFDNEQF
few	TRBV7-9	ASSLDVGAGNIQY
many	TRBV28	ASEGIGNQPQH
-	TRBV29-1	SVAAYMGDYEQY
many	TRBV12-3/TRBV12-4	ASSIRGQGGEQF
few	TRBV27	ASKSWGRSTDTQY
-	TRBV27	ASSLAGRGNEQF
few	TRBV5-6	ASSPSTGANVLT
few	TRBV7-2	ASSKREQETQY
few	TRBV5-1	ASSLIPGQETQY
-	TRBV29-1	SVEYSQAGRQF
-	TRBV10-3	AISEQSSSYEQY
few	TRBV4-3	ASSTTVIDAYEQY
few	TRBV6-1	ASRGSVPPTDTQY
-	TRBV5-1	ASSGGMNYGYT
-	TRBV20-1	SASSGGSYEQY
-	TRBV12-3/TRBV12-4	ASSLSGGLETQY
-	TRBV20-1	SAPSAGGRETQY
few	TRBV29-1	SVADFGYGYT
-	TRBV7-9	ASSLVSGRYQETQY
-	TRBV10-3	AIHGTGGAGANVLT
many	TRBV4-2	ASSHSGGNYEQY
few	TRBV5-5	ASSTGQSNWRVNEQF
many	TRBV12-3/TRBV12-4	ASSFGSLNEQF
few	TRBV12-3/TRBV12-4	ASSLRISYEQY
-	TRBV5-1	ASSLAGTANEKLF
-	TRBV7-2	ASSQGIAGRYEQY
few	TRBV6-6	ASSSRTDYEQY
few	TRBV6-1	ASRIFGGASDTQY
few	TRBV4-3	ASSQDDTGGELF
many	TRBV20-1	SARDPPEQY
-	TRBV24-1	ATSEPGTPRADTQY
few	TRBV7-8	ASSLVASGRAIYEQY